This TCR beta chain was obtained from a study of T cells in women clearing cervical HPV infection. The overall study: Case blood drawn at lesion detection; control blood after infection cleared. Study-level results: Timing of associations relative to infection is unclear; T-cell subsets were not isolated.

Points on this clone: What it binds is unknown. The read stops 3 residues short of the end of the CDR3; the missing end is completed from the germline J gene.

This table comes from immunoSEQ multiplex PCR, and its TCRdb copy is limited to in-frame clones, with some not included. The sample features fewer than 15,000 clones, with roughly a quarter in its top ten. This CDR3 is built from 12 residues. Germline V CDR1 and CDR2: SGHAT, FQNNGV. V was clipped by 5 bases and J by 4 bases, with 8 bases between them. The rearrangement links TRBV11-2 to TRBJ1-2; no reliable D call. The sequenced sample was blood buffy coat. The origin of this receptor is a woman aged 18-70 years with a cervical HPV16 infection that either progressed to CIN3+ or cleared (not recorded which). Partial CDR3 DNA: TGTGCCAGCAGCGTAAATCTCTATGGC. This gives the protein CASSVNLYG. The whole CDR3 protein reads CASSVNLYGYTF.